Listed here are 18 T cell receptor beta chains from one sample, sequenced in a study of blood T cell repertoires in COVID-19. The method was immunoSEQ multiplex PCR; TCRdb's version includes in-frame clones alone and lacks a portion of them. This sample has 60,000 to 90,000 clones, with roughly 89% found just once. Sequenced material: peripheral blood. The receptors stem from an elderly woman with active or convalescent COVID-19.

The rearrangement links TRBV6-5 to TRBJ1-1; tentatively, D is TRBD1 (5 bases). The CDR3 is 15 residues long. The ends were cut back, 7 bases at V and 3 bases at J, with 18 bases in the middle. CDR1 MNHEY and CDR2 SVGAGI come from the germline V gene. This CDR3 is CASTQVTGVYTEAFF. DNA of the CDR3: TGTGCCAGCACCCAAGTCACGGGGGTGTACACTGAAGCTTTCTTT.

The rearrangement joins TRBV5-4 to TRBJ2-1, with TRBD2 matching 14 bases. CDR3 length: 16 residues. CDR1 SGHNT and CDR2 YYREEE come from the germline V gene (reference sequence). Germline trimming cut 4 bases from V and 10 bases from J; bases unmatched to any gene: 10. DNA for the CDR3: TGTGCCAGCAGCCCCCCCGGGACTAGCGGGAGAGGGGAGCAGTTCTTC. Its protein product is CASSPPGTSGRGEQFF.

The gene calls are TRBV4-1 and TRBJ2-1; TRBD2 matches 7 bases. The germline V gene has CDR1 MGHRA and CDR2 YSYEKL. The CDR3 runs 16 residues. V was pared by 0 bases and J by 8 bases, with 10 bases of the junction left unmatched. CDR3 in amino acids: CASSQDPGEGSDEQFF. The DNA of the CDR3 is TGCGCCAGCAGCCAAGATCCGGGGGAGGGTTCCGATGAGCAGTTCTTC.

This clone occurred many times. The V gene is TRBV4-1, the J gene TRBJ1-3; 7 nucleotides agree with TRBD1. Germline lookup yields CDR1 MGHRA and CDR2 YSYEKL. There are 17 residues in the CDR3. Losses at the gene ends were 0 bases for V and 3 bases for J; bases not matched to a gene: 8. Written as DNA, the CDR3 is TGCGCCAGCAGCCAAGATAACCCAGGGGGTAGTGGAAACACCATATATTTT. Protein: CASSQDNPGGSGNTIYF.

This chain connects TRBV18 to TRBJ2-3; 7 bases map to TRBD1. CDR3 length: 21 amino acids. Germline V gene lookup returns CDR1 KGHSH and CDR2 LQKENI. Trimming at V came to 0 bases and at J to 4 bases, leaving 22 bases not matched to a gene. The CDR3 coding sequence is TGTGCCAGCTCACCACCCGACGACCTTCGCACCGCGACAGGGTCATCAGATACGCAGTATTTT. Its translation is CASSPPDDLRTATGSSDTQYF.

Only one count was recorded for this clone. This chain connects TRBV6-5 to TRBJ2-7; D is possibly TRBD1 (6 bases). Germline V gene sequence: CDR1 MNHEY, CDR2 SVGAGI. This CDR3 region has 15 residues. V dropped 5 bases and J dropped 1 base, with 15 bases sitting between them. As DNA, the CDR3 is TGTGCCAGCAGTCGGACAGACACTCTTTCCTACGAGCAGTACTTC. As protein: CASSRTDTLSYEQYF.

The chain couples TRBV7-3 to TRBJ2-3; weak D call: TRBD2 (7 bases). The CDR3 length is 14 residues. The V and J ends lost 5 bases and 5 bases respectively, with 14 bases between them. CDR1 SGHTA and CDR2 FQGTGA come from the germline V gene. CDR3 DNA sequence: TGTGCCAGCAGCCGAGTAGGGGGGGAAGATACGCAGTATTTT. Amino acid sequence: CASSRVGGEDTQYF.

This chain uses TRBV7-8 with TRBJ1-2; D ambiguous. CDR3 length: 13 amino acids. Trimming shortened V by 3 bases and J by 10 bases, and 15 bases separated the two germline ends. From germline, CDR1 is SGHVS and CDR2 FQNEAQ. CDR3 DNA: TGTGCCAGCAGCTTTAGTTTATACGGAGCCTACACCTTC. It translates to CASSFSLYGAYTF.

J is TRBJ2-7 and V is TRBV20-1; 8 bases are a match to TRBD2. The junction had 1 base not matched to a gene; V was cut back by 6 bases and J by 6 bases. This CDR3 is 10 amino acids long. Germline V gives CDR1 DFQATT, CDR2 SNEGSKA (reference sequence). CDR3 DNA: TGCAGTGCCGGGGGGGGCGAGCAGTACTTC. It encodes CSAGGGEQYF.

CDR3 sequence: CASSLRTGVGNTIYF. CDR3 nucleotide sequence: TGTGCCAGCAGCCTTAGGACAGGAGTTGGAAACACCATATATTTT. The rearrangement uses TRBV27 and TRBJ1-3; 7 nucleotides line up with TRBD1. With V trimmed by 6 bases and J by 3 bases, 8 bases remained unmatched. The germline V gene has CDR1 MNHEY and CDR2 SMNVEV (reference sequence). The CDR3 consists of 15 residues.

The chain joins TRBV3-1 (or the pseudogene TRBV3-2) to TRBJ1-1, with D tentatively TRBD1 (5 bases). V gave up 4 bases and J gave up 7 bases, with 7 bases separating them. CDR1 and CDR2 (germline): LGHDT, YNNKEL (reference sequence). The CDR3 runs 11 residues. CDR3 region: CASSRGGEAFF. In nucleotides, the CDR3 is TGTGCCAGCAGCCGGGGCGGTGAAGCTTTCTTT.

The V gene is TRBV7-8, the J gene TRBJ2-1, with 7 bases matching TRBD1. The CDR3 sequence is 15 residues long. With V trimmed by 3 bases and J by 2 bases, 4 bases remained unmatched. CDR1 is SGHVS, CDR2 FQNEAQ, per germline. Here the CDR3 DNA reads TGTGCCAGCAGCTTTCCGGGACAGACCTACAATGAGCAGTTCTTC. It yields the protein CASSFPGQTYNEQFF.

The chain links TRBV5-6 to TRBJ1-4; TRBD1 matches at 10 bases. Germline V CDR1 and CDR2: SGHDT, YYEEEE. Trimming cost V 4 bases and J 7 bases; bases outside gene matches: 4. The CDR3 consists of 14 residues. The CDR3 DNA reads as TGTGCCAGCAGCGGACAGGGGGAACGTGAAAAACTGTTTTTT. Protein sequence: CASSGQGEREKLFF.

The genes are TRBV3-1 (or the pseudogene TRBV3-2) and TRBJ1-6; unclear D gene. Germline V gene sequence: CDR1 LGHDT, CDR2 YNNKEL (reference sequence). This CDR3 is built from 16 residues. V lost 1 base, J lost 7 bases, and 14 bases lay in between. The CDR3 DNA follows: TGTGCCAGCAGCCAAGGGTTGGGAGTCAGGAATTCACCCCTCCACTTT. Protein sequence: CASSQGLGVRNSPLHF.

The chain links TRBV6-2 or TRBV6-3 to TRBJ2-1; possibly TRBD2 for D (7 bases). V dropped 4 bases and J dropped 3 bases, with 16 bases sitting between them. CDR1 is MNHEY and CDR2 is SVGEGT in the germline V gene. This CDR3 has 16 amino acids. The CDR3 DNA reads as TGTGCCAGCAGTTCTCGGGGGGCAGGGAGCTACAATGAGCAGTTCTTC. Translated, it gives CASSSRGAGSYNEQFF.

The table lists this clone with a count of one. The V call is TRBV19, the J call TRBJ2-2; possibly TRBD2 for D (5 bases). This CDR3 has 17 residues. Deletions cut 1 base from V and 7 bases from J, with 19 bases between. Germline V gene sequence: CDR1 LNHDA, CDR2 SQIVND (reference sequence). The CDR3 DNA reads TGTGCCAGTAGTATAGGGCGCCTAGCCGGTGCCGTCGGGGAGCTGTTTTTT. Translating it yields CASSIGRLAGAVGELFF.

This clone has a single count. The chain joins TRBV9 to TRBJ1-3, with unresolved D. The CDR3 is 14 residues long. CDR1 SGDLS and CDR2 YYNGEE come from the germline V gene. The germline V and J ends were trimmed by 3 bases and 0 bases, with 7 bases remaining between them. The CDR3 loop is CASSGPGSGNTIYF. The CDR3 DNA reads as TGTGCCAGCAGCGGCCCGGGCTCTGGAAACACCATATATTTT.

The V call is TRBV5-4, the J call TRBJ1-2, with a weak D call TRBD1 (5 bases). V lost 2 bases and J 8 bases, leaving 16 bases between the germline ends. Germline V gene sequence: CDR1 SGHNT, CDR2 YYREEE (reference sequence). The CDR3 spans 14 residues. The CDR3 here is CASSLAGTLGGYTF. The CDR3 DNA follows: TGTGCCAGCAGCTTAGCAGGGACTTTGGGGGGCTACACCTTC.